This entry is about one T cell receptor beta chain. The target antigen is unknown. Sequencing used immunoSEQ multiplex PCR; TCRdb keeps in-frame clones, though not all of them. The sample yields around 98,000 clones, more than 85% seen once. This sample is drawn from a study of cytomegalovirus exposure and HLA in healthy donors. Study-wide results and caveats: The study designated 150 or so TCR beta chains cytomegalovirus-associated.

The germline gives CDR1 MNHEY, CDR2 SMNVEV (reference sequence). Trimming at V came to 5 bases and at J to 7 bases, leaving 5 bases not matched to a gene. The CDR3 runs 13 residues. The origin of this receptor is a man younger than 35 in good health and CMV-seropositive. V and J are TRBV27 and TRBJ1-1, with 9 bases matching TRBD1. Sequences were obtained from PBMCs. The CDR3 nucleotides read TGTGCCAGCAGTCTTACAGGGGGCTTTGAAGCTTTCTTT. It specifies CASSLTGGFEAFF.